The clone carrying this TCR beta chain was seen at least ten times. Its antigen is unidentified. The sample is drawn from a study of regulatory T cells in long-lasting Graves disease. Whole-study findings and limits: Persistent disease exhibited a predilection for TRBV28, TRBJ1-2 and TRBJ2-5.

The CDR3 totals 13 residues. Trimming shortened V by 3 bases and J by 5 bases, and 10 bases separated the two germline ends. Germline V gives CDR1 SNHLY, CDR2 FYNNEI. Specified time point: newly diagnosed GD, antithyroid drugs for less than 3 months. PBMC-derived RNA was used for the TCR library. Assembly of TCR beta libraries relied on iRepertoire HTBI primers together with Arm-PCR of CDR3 regions. MiXCR, applied by TCRdb to the multiplex PCR reads, yields one record per CDR3 protein. The profile shows a few hundred thousand distinct CDR3 sequences, roughly 16% of them singletons. These sequences were also reported in another study, on T cells in Graves' hyperthyroidism and ophthalmopathy. As that study records: When ophthalmopathy did not progress within 18 months, Graves' hyperthyroidism was considered stable. Diagnosis of hyperthyroidism was new in patients aged 18 to 65, and its duration was under 2 months. A first-round RT-PCR of the TCR CDR3 used the HTBI primer set.

The sample was peripheral blood mononuclear cells (PBMCs), taken at new diagnosis, from a patient treated with antithyroid drugs. The gene calls are TRBV2 and TRBJ1-2; D ambiguous. The receptor's source is a woman aged 18-29 years with Graves disease. As DNA, the CDR3 is TGTGCCAGCAGTGACGCCAGTAAATATGGCTACACCTTC. Residues: CASSDASKYGYTF.